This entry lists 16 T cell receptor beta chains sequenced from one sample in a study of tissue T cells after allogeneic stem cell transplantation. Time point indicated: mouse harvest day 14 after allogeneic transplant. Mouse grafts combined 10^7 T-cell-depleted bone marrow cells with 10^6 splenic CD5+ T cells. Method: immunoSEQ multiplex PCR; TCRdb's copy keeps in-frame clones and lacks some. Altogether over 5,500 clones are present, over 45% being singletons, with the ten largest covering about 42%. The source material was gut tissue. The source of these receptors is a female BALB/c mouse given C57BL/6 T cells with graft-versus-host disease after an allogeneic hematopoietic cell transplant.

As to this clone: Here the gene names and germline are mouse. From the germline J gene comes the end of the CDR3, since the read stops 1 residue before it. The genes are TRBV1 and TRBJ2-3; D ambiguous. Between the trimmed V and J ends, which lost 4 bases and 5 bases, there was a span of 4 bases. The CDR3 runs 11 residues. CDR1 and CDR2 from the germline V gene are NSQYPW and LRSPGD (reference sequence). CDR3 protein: CTCSERETLYF. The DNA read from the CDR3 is TGCACCTGCAGTGAAAGAGAAACGCTGTAT.

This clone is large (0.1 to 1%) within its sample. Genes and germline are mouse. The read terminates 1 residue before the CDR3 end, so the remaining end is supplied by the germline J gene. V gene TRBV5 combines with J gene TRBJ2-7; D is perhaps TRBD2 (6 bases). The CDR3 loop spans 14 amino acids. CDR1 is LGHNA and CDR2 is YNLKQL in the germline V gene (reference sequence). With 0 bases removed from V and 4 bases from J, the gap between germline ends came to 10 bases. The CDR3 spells CASSQDWGAYEQYF. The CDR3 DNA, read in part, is TGTGCCAGCAGCCAAGACTGGGGCGCTTATGAACAGTAC.

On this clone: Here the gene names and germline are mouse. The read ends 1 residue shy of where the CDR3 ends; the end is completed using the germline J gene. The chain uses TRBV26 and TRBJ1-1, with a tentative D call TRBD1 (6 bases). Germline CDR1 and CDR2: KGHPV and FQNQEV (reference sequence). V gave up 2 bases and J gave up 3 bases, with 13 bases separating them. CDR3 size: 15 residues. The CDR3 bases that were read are TGTGCCAGCAGTCTGGGGCAGGGGAAGGACACAGAAGTCTTC. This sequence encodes CASSLGQGKDTEVF. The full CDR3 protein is CASSLGQGKDTEVFF.

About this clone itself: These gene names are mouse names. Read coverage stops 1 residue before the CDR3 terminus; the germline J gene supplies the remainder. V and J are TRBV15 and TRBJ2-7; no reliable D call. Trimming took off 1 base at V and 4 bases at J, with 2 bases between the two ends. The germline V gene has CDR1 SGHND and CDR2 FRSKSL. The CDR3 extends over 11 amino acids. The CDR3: CASSLGYEQYF. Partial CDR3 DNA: TGTGCCAGCAGTTTAGGATATGAACAGTAC.

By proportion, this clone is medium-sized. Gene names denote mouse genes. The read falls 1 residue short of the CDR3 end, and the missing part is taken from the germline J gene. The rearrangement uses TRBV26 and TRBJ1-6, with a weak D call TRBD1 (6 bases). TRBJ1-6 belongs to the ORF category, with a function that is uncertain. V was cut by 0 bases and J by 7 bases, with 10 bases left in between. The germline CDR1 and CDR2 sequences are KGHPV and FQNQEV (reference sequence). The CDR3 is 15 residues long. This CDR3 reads CASSLSPGQNSPLYF. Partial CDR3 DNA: TGTGCCAGCAGTCTGTCCCCGGGACAAAATTCGCCCCTCTAC.

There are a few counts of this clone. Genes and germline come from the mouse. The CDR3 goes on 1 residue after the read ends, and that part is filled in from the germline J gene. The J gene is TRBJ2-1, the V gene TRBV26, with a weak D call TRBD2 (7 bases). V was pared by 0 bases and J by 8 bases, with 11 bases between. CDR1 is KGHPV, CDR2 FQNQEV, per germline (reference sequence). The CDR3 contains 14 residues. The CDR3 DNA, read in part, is TGTGCCAGCAGTCTGTCAGGGGGGGAGACTGAGCAGTTC. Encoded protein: CASSLSGGETEQF. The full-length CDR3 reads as CASSLSGGETEQFF.

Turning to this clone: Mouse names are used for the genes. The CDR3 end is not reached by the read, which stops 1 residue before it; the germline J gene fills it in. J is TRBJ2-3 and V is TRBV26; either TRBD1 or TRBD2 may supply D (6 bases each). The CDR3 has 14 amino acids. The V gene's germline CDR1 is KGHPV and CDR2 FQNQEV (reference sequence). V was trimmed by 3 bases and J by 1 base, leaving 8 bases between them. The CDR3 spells CASSLGGGAETLYF. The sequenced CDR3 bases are TGTGCCAGCAGTCTTGGGGGCGGTGCAGAAACGCTGTAT.

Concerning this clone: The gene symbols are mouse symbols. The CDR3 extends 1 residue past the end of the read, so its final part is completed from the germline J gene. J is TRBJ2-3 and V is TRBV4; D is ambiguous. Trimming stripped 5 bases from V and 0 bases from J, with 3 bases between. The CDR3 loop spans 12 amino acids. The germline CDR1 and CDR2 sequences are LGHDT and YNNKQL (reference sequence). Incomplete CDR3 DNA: TGTGCCAGCAGCCACAGTGCAGAAACGCTGTAT. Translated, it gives CASSHSAETLY. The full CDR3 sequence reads CASSHSAETLYF.

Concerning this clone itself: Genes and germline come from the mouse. CDR3 DNA (partial): TGTGCCAGCAGTCTGTGGGACCTCCAAGACACCCAGTAC. It translates to CASSLWDLQDTQY. The CDR3 reads in full as CASSLWDLQDTQYF. This chain joins TRBV24 and TRBJ2-5; D tentatively reads TRBD1 or TRBD2 (5 bases each). The read halts 1 residue ahead of the CDR3 end, with the missing end drawn from the germline J gene. The CDR3 length is 14 residues. Trimming took 1 base from V and 2 from J, leaving 7 bases between them. CDR1 KGHTA and CDR2 FRNEEI come from the germline V gene.

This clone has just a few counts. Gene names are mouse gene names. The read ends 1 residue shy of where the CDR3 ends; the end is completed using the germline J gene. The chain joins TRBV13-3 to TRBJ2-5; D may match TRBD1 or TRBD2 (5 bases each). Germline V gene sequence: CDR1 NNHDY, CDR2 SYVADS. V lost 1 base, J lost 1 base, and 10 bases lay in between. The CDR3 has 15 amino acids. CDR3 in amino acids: CASSDPGVDQDTQYF. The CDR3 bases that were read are TGTGCCAGCAGTGATCCGGGGGTTGACCAAGACACCCAGTAC.

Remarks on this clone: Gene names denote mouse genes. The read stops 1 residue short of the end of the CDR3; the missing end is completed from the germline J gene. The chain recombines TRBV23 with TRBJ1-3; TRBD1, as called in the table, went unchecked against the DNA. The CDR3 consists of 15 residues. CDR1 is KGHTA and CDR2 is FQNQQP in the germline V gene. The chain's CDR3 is CSSSQGTGFGNTLYF. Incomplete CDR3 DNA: TGCTCCAGCAGTCAGGGGACAGGGTTTGGAAATACGCTCTAT.

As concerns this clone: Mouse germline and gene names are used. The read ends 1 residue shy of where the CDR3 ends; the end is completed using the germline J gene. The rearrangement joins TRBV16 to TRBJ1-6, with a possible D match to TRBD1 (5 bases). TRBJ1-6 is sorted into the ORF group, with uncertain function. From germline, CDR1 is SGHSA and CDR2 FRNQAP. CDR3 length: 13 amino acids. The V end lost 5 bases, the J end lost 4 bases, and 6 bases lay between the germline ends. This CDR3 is CASSPGYNSPLYF. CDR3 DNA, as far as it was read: TGTGCAAGCAGCCCAGGGTATAATTCGCCCCTCTAC.

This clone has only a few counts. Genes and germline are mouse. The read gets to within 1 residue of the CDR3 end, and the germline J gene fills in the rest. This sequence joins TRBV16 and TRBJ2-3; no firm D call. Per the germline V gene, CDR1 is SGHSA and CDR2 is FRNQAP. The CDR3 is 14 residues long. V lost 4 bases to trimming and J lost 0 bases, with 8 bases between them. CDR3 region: CASSSQTSAETLYF. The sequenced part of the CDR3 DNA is TGTGCAAGCAGCTCTCAAACTAGTGCAGAAACGCTGTAT.

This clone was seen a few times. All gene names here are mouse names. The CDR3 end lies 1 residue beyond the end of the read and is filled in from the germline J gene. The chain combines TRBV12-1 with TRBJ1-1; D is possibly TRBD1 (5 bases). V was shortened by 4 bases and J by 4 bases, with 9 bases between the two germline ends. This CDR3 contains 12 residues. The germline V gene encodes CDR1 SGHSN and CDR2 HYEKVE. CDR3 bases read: TGTGCCAGCTCGCAGGGAGGCACAGAAGTCTTC. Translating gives CASSQGGTEVF. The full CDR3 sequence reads CASSQGGTEVFF.

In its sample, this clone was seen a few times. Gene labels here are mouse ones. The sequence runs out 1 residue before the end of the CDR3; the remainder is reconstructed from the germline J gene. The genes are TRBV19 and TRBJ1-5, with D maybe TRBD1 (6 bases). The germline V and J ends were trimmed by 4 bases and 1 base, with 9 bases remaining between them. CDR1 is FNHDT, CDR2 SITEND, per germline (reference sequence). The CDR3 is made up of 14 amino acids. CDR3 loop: CASSPDRNNQAPLF. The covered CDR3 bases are TGTGCCAGCAGTCCGGACAGAAACAACCAGGCTCCGCTT.

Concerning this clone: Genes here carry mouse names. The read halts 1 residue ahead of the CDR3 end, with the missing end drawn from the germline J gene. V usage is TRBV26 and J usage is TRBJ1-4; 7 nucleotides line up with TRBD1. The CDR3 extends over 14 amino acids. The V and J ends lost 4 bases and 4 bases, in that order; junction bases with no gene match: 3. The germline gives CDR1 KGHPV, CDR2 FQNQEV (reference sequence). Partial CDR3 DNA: TGTGCCAGCAGTCGGCCAGGGGGCAACGAAAGATTATTT. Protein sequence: CASSRPGGNERLF. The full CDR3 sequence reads CASSRPGGNERLFF.